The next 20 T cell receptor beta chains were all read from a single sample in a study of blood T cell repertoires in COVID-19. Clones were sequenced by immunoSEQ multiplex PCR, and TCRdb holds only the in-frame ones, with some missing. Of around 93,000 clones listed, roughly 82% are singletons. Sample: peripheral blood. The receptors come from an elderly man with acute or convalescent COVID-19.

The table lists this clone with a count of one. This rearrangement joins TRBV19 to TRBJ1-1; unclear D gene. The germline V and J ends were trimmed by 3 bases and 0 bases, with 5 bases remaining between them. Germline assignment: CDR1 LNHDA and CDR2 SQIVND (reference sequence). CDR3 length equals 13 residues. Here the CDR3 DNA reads TGTGCCAGTAGTATCGGTATGAACACTGAAGCTTTCTTT. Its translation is CASSIGMNTEAFF.

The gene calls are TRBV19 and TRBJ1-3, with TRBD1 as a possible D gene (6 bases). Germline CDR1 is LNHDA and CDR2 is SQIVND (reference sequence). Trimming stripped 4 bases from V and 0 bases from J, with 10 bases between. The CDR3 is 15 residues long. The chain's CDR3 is CASSSTGNSGNTIYF. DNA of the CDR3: TGTGCCAGTAGTAGCACAGGGAACTCTGGAAACACCATATATTTT.

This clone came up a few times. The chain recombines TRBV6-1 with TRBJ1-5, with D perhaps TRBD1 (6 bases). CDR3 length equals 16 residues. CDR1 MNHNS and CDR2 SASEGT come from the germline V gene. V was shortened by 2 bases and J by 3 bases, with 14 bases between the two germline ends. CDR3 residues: CASSEPAQGSNQPQHF. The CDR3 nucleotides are TGTGCCAGCAGTGAACCCGCACAGGGTTCCAATCAGCCCCAGCATTTT.

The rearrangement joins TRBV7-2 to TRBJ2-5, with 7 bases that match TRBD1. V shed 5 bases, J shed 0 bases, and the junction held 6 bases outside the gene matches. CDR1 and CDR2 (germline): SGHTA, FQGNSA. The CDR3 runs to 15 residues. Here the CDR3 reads CASSLQQGYQETQYF. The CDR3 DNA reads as TGTGCCAGCAGCCTCCAACAGGGGTACCAAGAGACCCAGTACTTC.

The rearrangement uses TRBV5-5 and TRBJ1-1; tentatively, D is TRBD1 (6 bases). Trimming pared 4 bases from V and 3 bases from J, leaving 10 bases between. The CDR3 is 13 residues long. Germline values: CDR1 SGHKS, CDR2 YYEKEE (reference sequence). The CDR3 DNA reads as TGTGCCAGCAGCGCTCGGACAGACACTGAAGCTTTCTTT. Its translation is CASSARTDTEAFF.

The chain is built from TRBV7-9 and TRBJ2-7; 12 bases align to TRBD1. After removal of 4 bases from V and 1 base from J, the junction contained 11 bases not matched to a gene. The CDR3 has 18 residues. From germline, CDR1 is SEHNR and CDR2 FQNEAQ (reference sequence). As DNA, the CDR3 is TGTGCCAGCAGCTCCCATCAGGGACAGGGGGCGGTTTCCTACGAGCAGTACTTC. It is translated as CASSSHQGQGAVSYEQYF.

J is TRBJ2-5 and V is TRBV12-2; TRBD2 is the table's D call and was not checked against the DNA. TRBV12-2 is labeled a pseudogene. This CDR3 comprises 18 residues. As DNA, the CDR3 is TGTGCAAGTCGCGGAGCCGGGACTAGCGGGGGGGCCTCAGAGACCCAGTACTTC. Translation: CASRGAGTSGGASETQYF.

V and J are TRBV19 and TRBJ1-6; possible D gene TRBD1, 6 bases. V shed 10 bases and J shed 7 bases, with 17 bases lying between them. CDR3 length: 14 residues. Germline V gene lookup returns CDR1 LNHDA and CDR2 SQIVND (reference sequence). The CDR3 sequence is CATKPGQTNSPLHF. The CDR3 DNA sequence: TGTGCCACCAAGCCAGGACAGACAAATTCACCCCTCCACTTT.

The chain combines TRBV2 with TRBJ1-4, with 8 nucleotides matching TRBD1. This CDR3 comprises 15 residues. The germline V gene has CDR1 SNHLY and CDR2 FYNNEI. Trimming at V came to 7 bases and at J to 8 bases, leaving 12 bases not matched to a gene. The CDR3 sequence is CASTMAGGQREKLFF. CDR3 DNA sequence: TGTGCCAGCACTATGGCAGGGGGCCAAAGAGAAAAACTGTTTTTT.

CDR3 protein: CASSLAIVEAERSSDTQYF. Here the CDR3 DNA reads TGCGCCAGCAGCTTGGCCATCGTAGAGGCGGAAAGATCTTCGGATACGCAGTATTTT. The chain links TRBV5-1 to TRBJ2-3; D remains unclear. Germline V gene data show CDR1 as SGHRS and CDR2 as YFSETQ. This CDR3 is 19 amino acids long. The V end was cut by 0 bases, the J end by 6 bases, with 26 bases between.

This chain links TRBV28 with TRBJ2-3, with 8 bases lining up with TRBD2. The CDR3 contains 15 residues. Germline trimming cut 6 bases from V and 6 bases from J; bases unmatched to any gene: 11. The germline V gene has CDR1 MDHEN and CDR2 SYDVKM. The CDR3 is CASSPSGSLGDTQYF. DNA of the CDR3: TGTGCCAGCAGCCCCAGCGGGAGTCTTGGTGATACGCAGTATTTT.

CDR3 loop: CAWSVDRVGNEQFF. In nucleotides, the CDR3 is TGTGCCTGGAGTGTTGACAGAGTAGGGAATGAGCAGTTCTTC. The chain is built from TRBV30 and TRBJ2-1; perhaps TRBD1 as D (5 bases). Germline CDR1 and CDR2: GTSNPN and SVGIG (reference sequence). Trimming removed 0 bases at V and 7 bases at J, with 13 bases between. CDR3 size: 14 residues. Variable domain in full (rest from reference TRBV30 and TRBJ2-1): SQTIHQWPATLVQPVGSPLSLECTVEGTSNPNLYWYRQAAGRGLQLLFYSVGIGQISSEVPQNLSASRPQDRQFILSSKKLLLSDSGFYLCAWSVDRVGNEQFFGPGTRLTVL.

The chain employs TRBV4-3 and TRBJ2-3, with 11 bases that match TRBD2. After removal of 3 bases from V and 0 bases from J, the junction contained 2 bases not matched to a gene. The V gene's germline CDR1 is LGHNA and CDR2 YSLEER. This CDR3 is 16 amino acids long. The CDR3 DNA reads TGCGCCAGCAGCCAGTGGACTAGCGGGAGCACAGATACGCAGTATTTT. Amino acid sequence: CASSQWTSGSTDTQYF.

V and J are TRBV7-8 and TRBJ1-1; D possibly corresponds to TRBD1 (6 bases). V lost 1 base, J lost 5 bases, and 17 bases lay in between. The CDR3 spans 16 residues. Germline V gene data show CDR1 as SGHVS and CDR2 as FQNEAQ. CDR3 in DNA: TGTGCCAGCAGCTTAGGGATGGGGGCGCGTCTGACTGAAGCTTTCTTT. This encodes CASSLGMGARLTEAFF.

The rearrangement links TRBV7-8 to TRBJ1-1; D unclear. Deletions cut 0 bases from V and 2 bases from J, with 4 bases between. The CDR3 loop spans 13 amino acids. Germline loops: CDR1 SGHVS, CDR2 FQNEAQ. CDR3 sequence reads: CASSLAANTEAFF. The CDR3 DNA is TGTGCCAGCAGCTTAGCGGCAAACACTGAAGCTTTCTTT.

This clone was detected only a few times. The DNA of the CDR3 is TGTGCCAGCAGAGACAGATTTCCGGGACAGGGGACTCGAGGCTACACCTTC. This gives the protein CASRDRFPGQGTRGYTF. The chain links TRBV5-6 to TRBJ1-2; 10 nucleotides align to TRBD1. CDR1 and CDR2 from the germline V gene are SGHDT and YYEEEE. V gave up 5 bases and J gave up 8 bases; unmatched junction bases: 18. The CDR3 is 17 residues long.

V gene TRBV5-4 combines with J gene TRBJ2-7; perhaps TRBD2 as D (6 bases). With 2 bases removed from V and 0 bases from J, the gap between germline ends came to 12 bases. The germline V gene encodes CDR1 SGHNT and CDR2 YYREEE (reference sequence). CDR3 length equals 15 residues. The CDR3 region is CASSFLTGSSYEQYF. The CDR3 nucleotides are TGTGCCAGCAGCTTCCTCACCGGGAGCTCCTACGAGCAGTACTTC.

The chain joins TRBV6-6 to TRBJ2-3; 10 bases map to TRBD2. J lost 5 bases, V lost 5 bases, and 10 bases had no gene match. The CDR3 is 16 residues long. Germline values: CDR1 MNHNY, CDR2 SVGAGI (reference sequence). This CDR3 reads CASSSQSGGAGDTQYF. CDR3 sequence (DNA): TGTGCCAGCAGTAGTCAGAGCGGGGGGGCCGGAGATACGCAGTATTTT.

DNA of the CDR3: TGTGCCAGCAGGCTCGGACTGATCTATGGCTACACCTTC. As protein: CASRLGLIYGYTF. J is TRBJ1-2 and V is TRBV6-6; D is unclear. The V end was cut by 6 bases, the J end by 4 bases, with 12 bases between. The CDR3 loop spans 13 amino acids. Germline V gene data show CDR1 as MNHNY and CDR2 as SVGAGI (reference sequence).

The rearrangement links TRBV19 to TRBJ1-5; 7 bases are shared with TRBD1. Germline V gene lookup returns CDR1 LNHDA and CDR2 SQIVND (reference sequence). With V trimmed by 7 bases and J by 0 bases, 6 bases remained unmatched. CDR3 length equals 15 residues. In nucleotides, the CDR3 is TGTGCCAGTACCTCTGGGACAGTTAGCAATCAGCCCCAGCATTTT. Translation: CASTSGTVSNQPQHF.